The next 7 T cell receptor beta chains were all read from a single sample in a study of vaccination and CD4 T cells after COVID-19. Sequenced with the Oncomine TCR Beta short-read assay was DNA taken from cultured CD4+ T cells. Each CDR3 protein is one row after TCRdb ran MiXCR on the PCR reads. The sample holds around 5,000 distinct CDR3 sequences; about three fifths are singletons and the top ten take less than 40%. Noted treatment: 10-day PBMC culture with coronavirus spike peptide pools or control peptides (ViraFEST assay). Pre-COVID-19 pandemic sampling (2011-2018) yielded the unexposed donor's CD4+ T cells. No antigen has been assigned to these receptors. The sample was CD4+ T cells from blood, cultured in vitro. The receptors here all came from a human donor in good health.

The genes are TRBV7-9 and TRBJ2-5; D gene unclear. CDR3 length: 14 amino acids. Germline V gene sequence: CDR1 SEHNR, CDR2 FQNEAQ (reference sequence). V lost 5 bases and J lost 5, with 15 bases in between. The CDR3 DNA sequence: TGTGCCAGCAGCCCCCGGCAGCTGATGGAGACCCAGTACTTC. Protein: CASSPRQLMETQYF. The full variable domain, completed using reference TRBV7-9 and TRBJ2-5, is DTGVSQNPRHKITKRGQNVTFRCDPISEHNRLYWYRQTLGQGPEFLTYFQNEAQLEKSRLLSDRFSAERPKGSFSTLEIQRTEQGDSAMYLCASSPRQLMETQYFGPGTRLLVL.

The V gene is TRBV2, the J gene TRBJ2-3, with 8 bases lining up with TRBD2. This CDR3 has 16 amino acids. Unmatched junction bases numbered 6, after V lost 4 bases and J lost 0 bases. Germline loops: CDR1 SNHLY, CDR2 FYNNEI. The CDR3 DNA is TGTGCCAGCAGTGCAGGAGCGGGAGTTAGCACAGATACGCAGTATTTT. This translates into CASSAGAGVSTDTQYF.

This chain links TRBV20-1 with TRBJ1-2, with a weak D call TRBD1 (5 bases). The V end lost 3 bases, the J end lost 7 bases, and 21 bases lay between the germline ends. The CDR3 has 15 residues. Germline-derived CDR1 and CDR2 are DFQATT and SNEGSKA (reference sequence). The CDR3 loop reads CSASISVRVQSGYTF. The CDR3 nucleotides are TGCAGTGCTAGTATTTCGGTCAGGGTTCAGAGTGGCTACACCTTC.

The genes are TRBV6-1 and TRBJ1-1; D is undetermined. The CDR3 loop spans 13 amino acids. The germline V gene has CDR1 MNHNS and CDR2 SASEGT. V shed 4 bases and J shed 3 bases, with 9 bases lying between them. CDR3 nucleotides: TGTGCCAGCAGTGGACCGTCTTACACTGAAGCTTTCTTT. This sequence encodes CASSGPSYTEAFF.

In DNA form, the CDR3 reads TGTGCCAGCAGCTTACGAAAGGTTGTGGAGACCCAGTACTTC. Translated: CASSLRKVVETQYF. The chain employs TRBV11-2 and TRBJ2-5; D call uncertain. The CDR3 is made up of 14 amino acids. Germline lookup yields CDR1 SGHAT and CDR2 FQNNGV. V was shortened by 2 bases and J by 5 bases, with 12 bases between the two germline ends.

The chain joins TRBV15 to TRBJ2-2, with no clear D. The CDR3 has 13 amino acids. V was trimmed by 4 bases and J by 7 bases, leaving 10 bases between them. Germline-derived CDR1 and CDR2 are LNHNV and YYDKDF (reference sequence). In nucleotides, the CDR3 is TGTGCCACCAGCAACAAAGAAGGCGGGGAGCTGTTTTTT. Protein product: CATSNKEGGELFF.

The J gene is TRBJ1-2, the V gene TRBV20-1; 8 nucleotides line up with TRBD1. The CDR3 has 13 residues. With 3 bases clipped from V and 4 bases from J, the junction kept 4 bases outside the gene matches. CDR1 is DFQATT and CDR2 is SNEGSKA in the germline V gene (reference sequence). DNA of the CDR3: TGCAGTGCTAGTGCCGGGACAGGCTATGGCTACACCTTC. It encodes CSASAGTGYGYTF.